This T cell receptor (beta chain) was obtained from a study of blood T cell repertoires in COVID-19. About the study: There were acute and convalescent COVID-19 samples, and they came from the United States, Italy and Spain. T cells, B-cell-depleted T cells, or PBMCs provided the cDNA or gDNA that served as material.

Original processing methods: Amplification of reference gene primers provided the estimated nucleated cell counts. The protocol was immunoSEQ multiplex PCR, while the TCRdb copy is restricted to in-frame clones and leaves out a portion. V and J calls and clone size are as listed in that table; D and trimming were resolved from the DNA. Of some 130,000 clones detected, around 87% appear once; the ten largest clones hold around 20%. Germline V CDR1 and CDR2: SGHNT, YENEEA. There are 13 residues in the CDR3. Trimming pared 4 bases from V and 5 bases from J, leaving 11 bases between. The receptor was derived from a woman aged 45-65 years who had recovered from COVID-19. This sequence joins TRBV11-3 and TRBJ2-5, with D perhaps TRBD1 (5 bases). The source material was peripheral blood. The DNA of the CDR3 is TGTGCCAGCAGCTCTCCAGGGCTCGAGACCCAGTACTTC. It is translated as CASSSPGLETQYF. The full variable domain, completed using reference TRBV11-3 and TRBJ2-5, is EAGVVQSPRYKIIEKKQPVAFWCNPISGHNTLYWYLQNLGQGPELLIRYENEEAVDDSQLPKDRFSAERLKGVDSTLKIQPAELGDSAVYLCASSSPGLETQYFGPGTRLLVL.